This T cell receptor (beta chain) was recorded in a study of blood T cell repertoires in COVID-19. Study-wide background: The study drew acute and convalescent COVID-19 samples from the United States, Italy and Spain. T cells, B-cell-depleted T cells, or PBMCs supplied cDNA or gDNA.

Original handling: Nucleated cell number was recorded as an estimate derived from reference gene primer amplification. Produced via immunoSEQ multiplex PCR; TCRdb's table is partial and in-frame only. V and J calls and clone size are given by that table; D and trimming were obtained from the DNA. Of fewer than 250,000 clones listed, approximately 82% are singletons. The table lists this clone with a few counts. The sample consisted of peripheral blood. This receptor was taken from a woman in her 70s with active or convalescent COVID-19.

This chain's CDR3 is CASSEERTGTEAFF. Written as DNA, the CDR3 is TGTGCCAGCAGTGAAGAAAGGACGGGAACTGAAGCTTTCTTT. The V and J genes are TRBV2 and TRBJ1-1; D unclear. Germline loops: CDR1 SNHLY, CDR2 FYNNEI. V lost 1 base to trimming and J lost 5 bases, with 11 bases between them. CDR3 length equals 14 residues.